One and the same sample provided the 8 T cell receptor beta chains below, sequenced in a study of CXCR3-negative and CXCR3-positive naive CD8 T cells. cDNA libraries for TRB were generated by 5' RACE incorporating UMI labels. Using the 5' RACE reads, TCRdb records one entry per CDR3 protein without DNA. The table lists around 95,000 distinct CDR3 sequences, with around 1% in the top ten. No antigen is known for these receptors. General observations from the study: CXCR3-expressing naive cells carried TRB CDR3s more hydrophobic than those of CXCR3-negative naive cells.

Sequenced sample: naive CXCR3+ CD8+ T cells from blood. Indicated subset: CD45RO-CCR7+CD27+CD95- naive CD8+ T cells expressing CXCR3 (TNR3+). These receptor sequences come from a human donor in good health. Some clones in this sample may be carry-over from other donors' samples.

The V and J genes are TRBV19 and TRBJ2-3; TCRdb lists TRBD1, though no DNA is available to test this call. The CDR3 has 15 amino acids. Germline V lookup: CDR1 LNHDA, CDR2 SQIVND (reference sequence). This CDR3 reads CASSIGGGFTDTQYF.

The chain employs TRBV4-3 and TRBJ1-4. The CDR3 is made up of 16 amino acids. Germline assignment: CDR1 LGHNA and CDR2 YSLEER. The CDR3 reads CASSQVMAAANEKLFF.

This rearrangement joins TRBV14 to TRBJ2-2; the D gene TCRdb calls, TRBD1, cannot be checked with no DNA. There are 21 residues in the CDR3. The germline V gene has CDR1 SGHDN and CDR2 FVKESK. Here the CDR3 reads CASSQALPGQGPPTNTGELFF.

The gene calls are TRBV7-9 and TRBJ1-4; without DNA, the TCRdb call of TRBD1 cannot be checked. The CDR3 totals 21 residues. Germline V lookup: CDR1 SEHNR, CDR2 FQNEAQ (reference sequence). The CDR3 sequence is CASSLESPRQGESATNEKLFF.

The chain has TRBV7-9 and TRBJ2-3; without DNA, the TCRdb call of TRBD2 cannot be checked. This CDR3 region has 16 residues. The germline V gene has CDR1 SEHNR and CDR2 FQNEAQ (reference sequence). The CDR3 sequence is CASSLESGGSTDTQYF.

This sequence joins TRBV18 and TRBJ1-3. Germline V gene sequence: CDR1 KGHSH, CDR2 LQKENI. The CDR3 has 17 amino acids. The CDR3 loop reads CASSPLYFDVSGNTIYF.

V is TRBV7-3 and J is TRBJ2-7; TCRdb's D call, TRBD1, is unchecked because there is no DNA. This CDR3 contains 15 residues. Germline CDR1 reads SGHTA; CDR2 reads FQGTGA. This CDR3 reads CASSPYPTGRYEQYF. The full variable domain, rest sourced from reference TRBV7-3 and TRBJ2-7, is GAGVSQTPSNKVTEKGKYVELRCDPISGHTALYWYRQSLGQGPEFLIYFQGTGAADDSGLPNDRFFAVRPEGSVSTLKIQRTERGDSAVYLCASSPYPTGRYEQYFGPGTRLTVT.

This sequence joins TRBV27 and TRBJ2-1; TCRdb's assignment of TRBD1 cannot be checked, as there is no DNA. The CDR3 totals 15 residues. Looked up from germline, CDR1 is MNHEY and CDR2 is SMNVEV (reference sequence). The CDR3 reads CASSPHDSKYNEQFF.